The entry below gives a single T cell receptor (beta chain) sequence along with its context. The data originate from a study of control samples from healthy donors and cancer patients. Here immunoSEQ multiplex PCR was the method, and the copy in TCRdb shows in-frame clones only, minus some. The repertoire holds roughly 84,000 clones, with 75% to 90% as singletons. Germline values: CDR1 GTSNPN, CDR2 SVGIG (reference sequence). The V and J ends lost 3 bases and 7 bases respectively, with 15 bases between them. The CDR3 covers 14 residues. The source of this sequence is a man between 50 and 59 years old in good health. The sequenced sample was blood. The rearrangement links TRBV30 to TRBJ2-2; D is possibly TRBD1 or TRBD2 (5 bases each). The CDR3 sequence is CAWRRGFKGGELFF. CDR3 DNA: TGTGCCTGGAGGAGGGGTTTTAAGGGCGGGGAGCTGTTTTTT.